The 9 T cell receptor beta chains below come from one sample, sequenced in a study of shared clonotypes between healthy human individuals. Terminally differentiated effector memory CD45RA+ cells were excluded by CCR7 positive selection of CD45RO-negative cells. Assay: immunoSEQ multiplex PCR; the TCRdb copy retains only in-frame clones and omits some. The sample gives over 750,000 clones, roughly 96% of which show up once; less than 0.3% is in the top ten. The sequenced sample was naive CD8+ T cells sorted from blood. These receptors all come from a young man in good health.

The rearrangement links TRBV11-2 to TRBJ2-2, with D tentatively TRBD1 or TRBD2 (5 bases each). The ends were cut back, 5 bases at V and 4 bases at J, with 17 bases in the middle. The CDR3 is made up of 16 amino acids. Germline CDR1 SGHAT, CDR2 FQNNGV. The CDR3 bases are TGTGCCAGCAGCCCCGGGACCCTTGACTCCACCGGGGAGCTGTTTTTT. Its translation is CASSPGTLDSTGELFF.

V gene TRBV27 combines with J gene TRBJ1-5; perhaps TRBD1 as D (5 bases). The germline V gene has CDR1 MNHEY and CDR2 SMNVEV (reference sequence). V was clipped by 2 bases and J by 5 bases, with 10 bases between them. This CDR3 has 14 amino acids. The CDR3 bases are TGTGCCAGCAGTTTAAACAGGAATTATCAGCCCCAGCATTTT. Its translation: CASSLNRNYQPQHF.

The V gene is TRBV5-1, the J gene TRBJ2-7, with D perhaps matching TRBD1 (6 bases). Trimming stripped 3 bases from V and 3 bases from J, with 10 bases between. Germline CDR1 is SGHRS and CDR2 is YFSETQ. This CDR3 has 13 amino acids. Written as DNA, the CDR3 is TGCGCCAGCAGCTCGGACAGCAACTACGAGCAGTACTTC. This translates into CASSSDSNYEQYF.

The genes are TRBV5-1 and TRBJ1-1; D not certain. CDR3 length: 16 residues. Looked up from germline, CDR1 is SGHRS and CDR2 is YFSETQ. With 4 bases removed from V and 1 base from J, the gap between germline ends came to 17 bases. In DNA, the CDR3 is TGCGCCAGCAGCCCCGCGGTGAGGGCAGAGAACACTGAAGCTTTCTTT. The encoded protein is CASSPAVRAENTEAFF.

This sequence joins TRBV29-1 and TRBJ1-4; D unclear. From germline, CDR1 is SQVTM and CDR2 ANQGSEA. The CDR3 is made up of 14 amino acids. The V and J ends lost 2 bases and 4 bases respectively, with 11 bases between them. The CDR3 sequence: CSVELPGFNEKLFF. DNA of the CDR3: TGCAGCGTTGAACTTCCCGGATTTAATGAAAAACTGTTTTTT.

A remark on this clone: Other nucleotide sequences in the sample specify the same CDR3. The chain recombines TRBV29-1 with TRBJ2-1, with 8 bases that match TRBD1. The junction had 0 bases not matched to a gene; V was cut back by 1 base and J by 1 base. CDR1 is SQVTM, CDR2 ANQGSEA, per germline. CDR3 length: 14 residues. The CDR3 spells CSVEGDRSYNEQFF. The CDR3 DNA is TGCAGCGTTGAAGGGGACAGGTCCTACAATGAGCAGTTCTTC.

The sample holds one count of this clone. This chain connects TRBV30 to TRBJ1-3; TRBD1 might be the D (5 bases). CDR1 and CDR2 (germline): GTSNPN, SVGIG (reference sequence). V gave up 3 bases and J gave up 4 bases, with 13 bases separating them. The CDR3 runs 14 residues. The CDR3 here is CAWRGDGAGNTIYF. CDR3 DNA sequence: TGTGCCTGGAGAGGAGACGGGGCAGGAAACACCATATATTTT.

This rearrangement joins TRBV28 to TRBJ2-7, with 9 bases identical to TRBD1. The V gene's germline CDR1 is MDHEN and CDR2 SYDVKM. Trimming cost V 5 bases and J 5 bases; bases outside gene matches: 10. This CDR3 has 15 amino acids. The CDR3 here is CASSATGTGFNEQYF. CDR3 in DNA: TGTGCCAGCAGTGCTACCGGGACAGGGTTCAACGAGCAGTACTTC.

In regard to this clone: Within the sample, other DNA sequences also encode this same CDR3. DNA for the CDR3: TGCGCCAGCAGTGAGTCGTCCTACGAGCAGTACTTC. Amino acid sequence: CASSESSYEQYF. The chain is built from TRBV10-2 and TRBJ2-7; D ambiguous. Germline CDR1 and CDR2: WSHSY and SAAADI. V was trimmed by 0 bases and J by 1 base, leaving 1 base between them. The CDR3 covers 12 residues.